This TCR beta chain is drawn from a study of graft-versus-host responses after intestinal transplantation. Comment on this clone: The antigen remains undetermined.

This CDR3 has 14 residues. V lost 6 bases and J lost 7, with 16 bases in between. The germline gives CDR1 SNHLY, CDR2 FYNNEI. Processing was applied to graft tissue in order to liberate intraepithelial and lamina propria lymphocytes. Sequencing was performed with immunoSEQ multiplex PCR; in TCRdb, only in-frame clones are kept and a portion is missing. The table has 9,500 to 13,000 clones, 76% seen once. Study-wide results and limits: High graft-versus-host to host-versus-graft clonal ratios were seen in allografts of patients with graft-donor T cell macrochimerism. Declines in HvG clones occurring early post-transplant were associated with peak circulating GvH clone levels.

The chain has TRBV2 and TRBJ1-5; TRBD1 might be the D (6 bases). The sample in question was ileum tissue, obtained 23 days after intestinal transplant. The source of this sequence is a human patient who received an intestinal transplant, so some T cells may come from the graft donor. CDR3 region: CASRPDSSGQPQHF. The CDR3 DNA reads TGTGCCAGCAGGCCGGACAGCTCGGGACAGCCCCAGCATTTT.